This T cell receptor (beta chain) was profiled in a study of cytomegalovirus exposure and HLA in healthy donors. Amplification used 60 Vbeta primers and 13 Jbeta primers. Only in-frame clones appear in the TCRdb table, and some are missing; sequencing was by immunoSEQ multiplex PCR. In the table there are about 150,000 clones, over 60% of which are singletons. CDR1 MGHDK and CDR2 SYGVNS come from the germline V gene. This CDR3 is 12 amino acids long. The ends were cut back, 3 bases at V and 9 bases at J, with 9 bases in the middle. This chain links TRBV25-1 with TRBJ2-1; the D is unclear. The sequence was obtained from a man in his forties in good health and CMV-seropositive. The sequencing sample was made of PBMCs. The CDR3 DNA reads TGTGCCAGCAGTGACTTCCCTTCTGAGCAGTTCTTC. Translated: CASSDFPSEQFF. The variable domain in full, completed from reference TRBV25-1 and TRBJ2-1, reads EADIYQTPRYLVIGTGKKITLECSQTMGHDKMYWYQQDPGMELHLIHYSYGVNSTEKGDLSSESTVSRIRTEHFPLTLESARPSHTSQYLCASSDFPSEQFFGPGTRLTVL.